This TCR beta chain was sequenced for a study of high-grade serous ovarian cancer treatment subgroups. A single count supports this clone. The repertoire was sequenced with immunoSEQ multiplex PCR; TCRdb's copy has only in-frame clones and lacks some. The data contain 10,000 to 13,000 clones, about four fifths of them seen just once; the ten biggest clones take up about 6.1%. The CDR3 spans 16 residues. Tumor tissue was taken before any definitive surgery or chemotherapy was given. The sample comprised tumor tissue. V and J are TRBV21-1 and TRBJ1-5. TRBV21-1 is a listed pseudogene. The sequence was obtained from a human donor with high-grade serous ovarian cancer. The CDR3 sequence: CASSGKAGGPNQPQHF. The CDR3, as DNA: TGTGCCAGCAGCGGAAAGGCCGGCGGCCCTAATCAGCCCCAGCATTTT.